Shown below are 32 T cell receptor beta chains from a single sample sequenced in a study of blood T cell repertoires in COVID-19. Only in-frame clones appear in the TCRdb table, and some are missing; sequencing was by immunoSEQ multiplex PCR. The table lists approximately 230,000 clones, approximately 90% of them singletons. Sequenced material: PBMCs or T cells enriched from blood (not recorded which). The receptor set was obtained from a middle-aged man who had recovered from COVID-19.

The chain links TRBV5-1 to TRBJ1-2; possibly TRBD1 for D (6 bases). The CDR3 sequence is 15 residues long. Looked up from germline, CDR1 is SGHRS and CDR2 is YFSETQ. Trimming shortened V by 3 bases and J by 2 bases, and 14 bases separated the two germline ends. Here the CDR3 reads CASSWTGTGNYGYTF. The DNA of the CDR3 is TGCGCCAGCAGCTGGACGGGAACAGGGAACTATGGCTACACCTTC.

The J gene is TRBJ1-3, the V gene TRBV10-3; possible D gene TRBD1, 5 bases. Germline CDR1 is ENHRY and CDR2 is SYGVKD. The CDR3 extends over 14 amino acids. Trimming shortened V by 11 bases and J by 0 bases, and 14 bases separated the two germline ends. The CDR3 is CAVQEGNSGNTIYF. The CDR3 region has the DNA TGTGCCGTACAGGAGGGGAACTCTGGAAACACCATATATTTT.

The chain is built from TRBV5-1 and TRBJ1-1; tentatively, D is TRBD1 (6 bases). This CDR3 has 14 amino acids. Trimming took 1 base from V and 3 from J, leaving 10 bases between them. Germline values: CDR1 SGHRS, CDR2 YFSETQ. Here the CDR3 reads CASSLTGRDTEAFF. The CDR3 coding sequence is TGCGCCAGCAGCTTGACAGGGAGGGACACTGAAGCTTTCTTT.

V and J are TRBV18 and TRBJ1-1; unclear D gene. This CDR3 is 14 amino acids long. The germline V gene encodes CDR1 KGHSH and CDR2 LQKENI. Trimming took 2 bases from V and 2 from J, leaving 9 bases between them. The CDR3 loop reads CASSPREGNTEAFF. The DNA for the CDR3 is TGTGCCAGCTCACCAAGAGAGGGAAACACTGAAGCTTTCTTT.

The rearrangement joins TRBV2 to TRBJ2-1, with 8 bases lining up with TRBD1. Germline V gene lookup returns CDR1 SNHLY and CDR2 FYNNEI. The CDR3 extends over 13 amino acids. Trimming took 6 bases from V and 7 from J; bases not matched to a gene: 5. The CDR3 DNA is TGTGCCAGCAGCAGGAACAGGGGGAATGAGCAGTTCTTC. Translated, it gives CASSRNRGNEQFF.

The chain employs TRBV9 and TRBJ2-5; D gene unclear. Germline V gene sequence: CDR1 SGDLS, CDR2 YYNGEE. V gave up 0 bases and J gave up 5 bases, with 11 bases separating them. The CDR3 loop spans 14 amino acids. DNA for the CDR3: TGTGCCAGCAGCGTAGACCCGGGTAGGGAGACCCAGTACTTC. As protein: CASSVDPGRETQYF.

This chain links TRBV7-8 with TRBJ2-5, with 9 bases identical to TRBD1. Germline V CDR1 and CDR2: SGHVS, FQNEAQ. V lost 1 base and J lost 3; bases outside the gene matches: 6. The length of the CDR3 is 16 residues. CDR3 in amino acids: CASSLVQQGAEETQYF. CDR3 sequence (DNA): TGTGCCAGCAGCTTAGTTCAACAGGGGGCCGAAGAGACCCAGTACTTC.

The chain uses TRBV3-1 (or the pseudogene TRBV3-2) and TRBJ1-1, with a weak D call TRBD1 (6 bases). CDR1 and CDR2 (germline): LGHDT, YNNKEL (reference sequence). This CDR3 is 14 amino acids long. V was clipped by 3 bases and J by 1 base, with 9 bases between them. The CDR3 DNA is TGTGCCAGCAGCCAGGGGGCGCCGAACACTGAAGCTTTCTTT. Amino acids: CASSQGAPNTEAFF.

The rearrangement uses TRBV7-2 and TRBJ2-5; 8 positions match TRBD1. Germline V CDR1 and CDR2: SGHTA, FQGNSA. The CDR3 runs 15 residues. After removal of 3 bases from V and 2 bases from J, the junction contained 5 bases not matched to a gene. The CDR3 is CASSFAGGTQETQYF. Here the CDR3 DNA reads TGTGCCAGCAGCTTTGCAGGGGGCACACAAGAGACCCAGTACTTC.

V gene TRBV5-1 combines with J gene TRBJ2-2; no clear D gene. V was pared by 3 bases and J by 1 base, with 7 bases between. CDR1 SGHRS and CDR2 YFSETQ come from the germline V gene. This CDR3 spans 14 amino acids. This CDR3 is CASSSTLNTGELFF. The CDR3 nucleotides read TGCGCCAGCAGCTCCACTCTGAACACCGGGGAGCTGTTTTTT.

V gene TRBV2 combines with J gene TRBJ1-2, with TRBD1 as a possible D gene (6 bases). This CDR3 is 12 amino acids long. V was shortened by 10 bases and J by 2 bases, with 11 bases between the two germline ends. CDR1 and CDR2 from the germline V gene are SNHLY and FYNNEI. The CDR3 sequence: CATRTDNYGYTF. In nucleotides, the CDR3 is TGTGCCACTCGGACAGACAACTATGGCTACACCTTC.

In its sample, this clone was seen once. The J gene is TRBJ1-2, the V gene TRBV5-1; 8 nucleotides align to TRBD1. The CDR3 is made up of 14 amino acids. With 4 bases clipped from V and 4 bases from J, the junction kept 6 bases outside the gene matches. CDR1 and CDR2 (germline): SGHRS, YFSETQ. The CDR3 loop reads CASSVGQGPYGYTF. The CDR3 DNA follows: TGCGCCAGCAGCGTTGGACAGGGTCCCTATGGCTACACCTTC.

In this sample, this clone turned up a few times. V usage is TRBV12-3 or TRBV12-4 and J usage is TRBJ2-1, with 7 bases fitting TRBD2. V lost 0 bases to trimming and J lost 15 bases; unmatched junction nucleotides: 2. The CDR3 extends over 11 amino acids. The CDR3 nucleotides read TGTGCCAGCAGTTTAGCGACTAGCCGGTTCTTC. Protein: CASSLATSRFF.

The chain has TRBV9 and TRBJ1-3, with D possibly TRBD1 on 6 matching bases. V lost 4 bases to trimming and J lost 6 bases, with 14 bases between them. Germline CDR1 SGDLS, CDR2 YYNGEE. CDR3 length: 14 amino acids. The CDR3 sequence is CASSPNRVSNTIYF. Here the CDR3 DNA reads TGTGCCAGCAGCCCAAACAGGGTTTCAAACACCATATATTTT.

The CDR3 coding sequence is TGTGCCAGCACTCTGGACAGGGGGCACGAGACCCAGTACTTC. As protein: CASTLDRGHETQYF. The gene calls are TRBV2 and TRBJ2-5, with 11 nucleotides matching TRBD1. Trimming cost V 7 bases and J 5 bases; bases outside gene matches: 6. Germline V gene data show CDR1 as SNHLY and CDR2 as FYNNEI. This CDR3 spans 14 amino acids.

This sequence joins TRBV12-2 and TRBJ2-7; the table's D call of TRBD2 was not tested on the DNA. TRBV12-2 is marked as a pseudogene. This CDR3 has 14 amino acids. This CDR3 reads CASRNRDYSYEQYF. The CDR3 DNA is TGTGCAAGTCGCAACCGGGACTACTCCTACGAGCAGTACTTC.

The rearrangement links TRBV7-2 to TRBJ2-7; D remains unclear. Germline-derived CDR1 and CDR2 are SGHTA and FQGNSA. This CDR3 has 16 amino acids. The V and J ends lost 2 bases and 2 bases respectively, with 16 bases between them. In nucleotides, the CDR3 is TGTGCCAGCAGCTTAACGGTAACAGCACAAACCTACGAGCAGTACTTC. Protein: CASSLTVTAQTYEQYF. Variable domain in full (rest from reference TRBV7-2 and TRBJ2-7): GAGVSQSPSNKVTEKGKDVELRCDPISGHTALYWYRQSLGQGLEFLIYFQGNSAPDKSGLPSDRFSAERTGGSVSTLTIQRTQQEDSAVYLCASSLTVTAQTYEQYFGPGTRLTVT.

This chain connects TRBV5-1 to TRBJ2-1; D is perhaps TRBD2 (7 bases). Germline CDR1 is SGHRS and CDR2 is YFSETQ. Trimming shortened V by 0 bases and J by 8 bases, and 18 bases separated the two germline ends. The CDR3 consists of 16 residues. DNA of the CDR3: TGCGCCAGCAGCTTGGACTCGGGGGGCGGGGTCGATGAGCAGTTCTTC. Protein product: CASSLDSGGGVDEQFF.

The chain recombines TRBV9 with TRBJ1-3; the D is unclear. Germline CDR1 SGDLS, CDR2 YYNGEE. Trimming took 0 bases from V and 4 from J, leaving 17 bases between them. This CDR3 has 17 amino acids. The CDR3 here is CASSVASSGLSGNTIYF. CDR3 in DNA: TGTGCCAGCAGCGTAGCAAGTAGTGGGCTTTCGGGAAACACCATATATTTT.

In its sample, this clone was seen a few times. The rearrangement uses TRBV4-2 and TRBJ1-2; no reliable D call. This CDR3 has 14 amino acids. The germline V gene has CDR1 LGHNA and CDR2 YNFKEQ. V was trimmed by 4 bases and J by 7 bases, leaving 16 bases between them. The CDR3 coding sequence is TGTGCCAGCAGCCTCCTCGGCGAGGGCGGTGGCTACACCTTC. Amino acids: CASSLLGEGGGYTF.

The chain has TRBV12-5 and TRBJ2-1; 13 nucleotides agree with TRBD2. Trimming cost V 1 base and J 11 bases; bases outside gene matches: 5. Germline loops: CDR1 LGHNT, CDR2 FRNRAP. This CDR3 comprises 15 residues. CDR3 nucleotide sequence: TGTGCTAGTGGTTTGGAGGGACTAGCGGGGTCAAAGCAGTTCTTC. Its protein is CASGLEGLAGSKQFF.

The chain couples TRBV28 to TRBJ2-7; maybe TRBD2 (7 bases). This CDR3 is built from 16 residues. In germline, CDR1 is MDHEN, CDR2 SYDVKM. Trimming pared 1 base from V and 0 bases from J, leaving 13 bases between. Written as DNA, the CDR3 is TGTGCCAGCAGTTTATTCGGGGGGCTCAGCTCCTACGAGCAGTACTTC. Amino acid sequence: CASSLFGGLSSYEQYF.

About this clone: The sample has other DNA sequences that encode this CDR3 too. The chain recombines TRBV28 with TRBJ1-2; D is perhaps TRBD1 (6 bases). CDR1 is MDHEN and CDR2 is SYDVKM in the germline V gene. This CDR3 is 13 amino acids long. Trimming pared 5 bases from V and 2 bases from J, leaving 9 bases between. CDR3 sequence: CASSLTGNYGYTF. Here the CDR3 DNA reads TGTGCCAGCAGTCTCACAGGGAACTATGGCTACACCTTC.

The CDR3 loop reads CASSHAAGNSGNTIYF. In nucleotides, the CDR3 is TGTGCCAGCAGCCACGCTGCCGGGAACTCTGGAAACACCATATATTTT. V is TRBV7-2 and J is TRBJ1-3; D is unclear. V was trimmed by 5 bases and J by 0 bases, leaving 14 bases between them. From germline, CDR1 is SGHTA and CDR2 FQGNSA. CDR3 length: 16 amino acids.

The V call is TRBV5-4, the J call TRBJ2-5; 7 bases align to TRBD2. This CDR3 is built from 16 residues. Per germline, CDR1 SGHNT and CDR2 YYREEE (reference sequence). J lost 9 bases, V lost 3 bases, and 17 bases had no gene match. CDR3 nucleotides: TGTGCCAGCAGCTCCCTCGGTAGCGGGTGGTATGGGGCCCAGTACTTC. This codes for CASSSLGSGWYGAQYF.

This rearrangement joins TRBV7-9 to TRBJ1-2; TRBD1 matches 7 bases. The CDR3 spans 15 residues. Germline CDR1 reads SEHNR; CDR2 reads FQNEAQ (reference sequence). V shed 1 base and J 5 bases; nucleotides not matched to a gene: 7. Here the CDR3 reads CASSLEGGLSYGYTF. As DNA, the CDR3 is TGTGCCAGCAGCTTAGAAGGGGGCCTATCTTATGGCTACACCTTC.

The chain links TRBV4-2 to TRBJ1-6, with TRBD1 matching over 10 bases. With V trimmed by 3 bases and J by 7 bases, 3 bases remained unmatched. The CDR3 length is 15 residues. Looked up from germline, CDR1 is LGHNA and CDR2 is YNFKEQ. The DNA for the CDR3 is TGTGCCAGCAGCCACCTGGGACAGGGGAATTCACCCCTCCACTTT. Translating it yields CASSHLGQGNSPLHF.

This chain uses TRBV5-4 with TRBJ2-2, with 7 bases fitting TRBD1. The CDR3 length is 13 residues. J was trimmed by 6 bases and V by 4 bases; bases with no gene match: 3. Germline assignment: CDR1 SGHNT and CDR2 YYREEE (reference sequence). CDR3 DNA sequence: TGTGCCAGCAGCCTGACAGGGTCCGGGGAGCTGTTTTTT. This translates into CASSLTGSGELFF.

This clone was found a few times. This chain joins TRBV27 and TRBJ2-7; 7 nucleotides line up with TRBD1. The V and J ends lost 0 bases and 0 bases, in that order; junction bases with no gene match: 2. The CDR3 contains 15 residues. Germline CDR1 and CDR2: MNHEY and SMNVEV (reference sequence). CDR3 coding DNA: TGTGCCAGCAGTTTATCGGGGACAGTCTCCTACGAGCAGTACTTC. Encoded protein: CASSLSGTVSYEQYF.

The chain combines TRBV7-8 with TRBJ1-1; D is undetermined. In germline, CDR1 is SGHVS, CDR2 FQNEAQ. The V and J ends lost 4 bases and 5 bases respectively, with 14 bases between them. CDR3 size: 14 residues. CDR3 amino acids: CASSSAGLLTEAFF. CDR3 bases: TGTGCCAGCAGCTCCGCGGGTTTGCTTACTGAAGCTTTCTTT.

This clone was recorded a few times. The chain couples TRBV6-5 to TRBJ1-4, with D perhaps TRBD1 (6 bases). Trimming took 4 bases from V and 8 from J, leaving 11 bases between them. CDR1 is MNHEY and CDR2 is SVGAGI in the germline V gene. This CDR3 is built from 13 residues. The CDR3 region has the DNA TGTGCCAGCAGTTCCAGGGGTGGCGAAAAACTGTTTTTT. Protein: CASSSRGGEKLFF.

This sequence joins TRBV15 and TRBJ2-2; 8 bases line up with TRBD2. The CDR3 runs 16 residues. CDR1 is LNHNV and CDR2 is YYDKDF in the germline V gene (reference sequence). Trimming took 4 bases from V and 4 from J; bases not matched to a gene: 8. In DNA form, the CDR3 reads TGTGCCACCAGCACCCCGGGAGGGCCGTTCACCGGGGAGCTGTTTTTT. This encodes CATSTPGGPFTGELFF.